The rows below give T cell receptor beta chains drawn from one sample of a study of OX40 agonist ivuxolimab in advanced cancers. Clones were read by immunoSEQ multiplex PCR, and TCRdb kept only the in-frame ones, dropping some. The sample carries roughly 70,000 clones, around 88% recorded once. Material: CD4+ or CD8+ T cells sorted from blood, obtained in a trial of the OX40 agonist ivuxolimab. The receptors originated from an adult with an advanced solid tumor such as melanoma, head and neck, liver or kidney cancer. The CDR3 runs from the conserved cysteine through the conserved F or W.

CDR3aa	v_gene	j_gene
CASSLRGRNPDTQYF	TRBV7-2	TRBJ2-3
CASMSGAYEQYF	TRBV2	TRBJ2-7
CASSPGQGPNTEAFF	TRBV4-1	TRBJ1-1
CASSAGTSGAFHQSYEQYF	TRBV5-1	TRBJ2-7
CATKTEGGQETQYF	TRBV7-9	TRBJ2-5
CATSRAGASTF	TRBV15	TRBJ1-2
CASSWGRNNYGYTF	TRBV28	TRBJ1-2
CASSPTSGSRNEQFF	TRBV7-6	TRBJ2-1
CASSTTGVPYEQYF	TRBV6-5	TRBJ2-7
CASSLGTDRQETQYF	TRBV9	TRBJ2-5
CASSKNQGGTDTQYF	TRBV2	TRBJ2-3
CAISDGTGVDEQFF	TRBV10-3	TRBJ2-1
CASSVQGVDQPQHF	TRBV5-4	TRBJ1-5
CASSLGLAGTETQYF	TRBV28	TRBJ2-5
CAIKGGGRETEAFF	TRBV10-3	TRBJ1-1
CASRPTSEDEQFF	TRBV11-2	TRBJ2-1
CASSRDTGADNSPLHF	TRBV6-6	TRBJ1-6
CASSVGAGRDTGELFF	TRBV9	TRBJ2-2
CASSESTRGLGNTEAFF	TRBV10-2	TRBJ1-1
CAGKARHSADTQYF	TRBV2	TRBJ2-3
CASSGYIGEQYF	TRBV5-1	TRBJ2-7
CASSPTTGSTGELFF	TRBV18	TRBJ2-2
CASSSRLAKETQYF	TRBV11-3	TRBJ2-5
CASSSGTASYEQYF	TRBV2	TRBJ2-7
CASSLDRTIPRELFF	TRBV19	TRBJ2-2
CASSAGLAGAKNIQYF	TRBV9	TRBJ2-4